This entry is about one T cell receptor (beta chain). This clone was seen once. Its recognized antigen is unknown. One base away there is no much larger clone; base qualities are not given. This sample is part of a study of human thymus T cells (TCRdb year 2020). About the study as a whole: The study described the TCR alpha and beta repertoires in about eight infant thymus samples and four matching peripheral blood samples. Donor ages ranged from about 7 to 244 days, and the cohort comprised six or seven male and a couple of female infants.

What the research found in general, with its limitations: Thymus samples yielded on average around 810,000 unique TCRB clonotypes, compared with roughly 80,000 from blood samples. Biased V and J gene segment usage appeared to be present in both thymic and peripheral blood repertoires.

TCRB and TCRAD loci were amplified from a standardized quantity of quality-controlled genomic DNA using the immunoSEQ multiplex PCR assay. Amplicons spanned the V(D)J region at a length sufficient to cover the CDR3 and identify V and J genes. The commercial immunoSEQ service was used to sequence amplicons on an Illumina platform. In the source study's methods: Primer bias and sequencing errors were corrected using previously described methods, and TCRAD and TCRB definitions followed the IMGT database. The repertoires were analysed using immunoSEQ Analyzer 3.0 and VDJTools for basic statistics, V/J segment usage, diversity estimates, rarefaction and pairwise overlap. Diversity was estimated with Chao1, ChaoE, Efron-Thisted, Shannon and inverse Simpson indices, and also on datasets down-sampled to the smallest sample. Repertoire overlap used strict matching of CDR3 nucleotide sequence, V gene and J gene, with Jaccard-based multidimensional scaling clustering. What TCRdb holds here is the immuneACCESS table cut down to in-frame rearrangements. Part of the clones is not present; checked against another copy, under half of the missing clones reflect an unresolved V gene, and the others are unexplained. The V and J calls and clone size come from that table; D and trimming were worked out from the DNA. For this sample the table gives some 50,000 clones, of which over 90% were detected only once. The top ten clones comprise over 0.15% of the sample.

Immunologically healthy infants undergoing open corrective cardiac surgery for congenital heart defects in Finland were used as donors. For four of the eight donors, a small about 0.45-1 mL aliquot of peripheral blood was collected during surgery. For blood samples, genomic DNA was extracted from all available leukocytes instead of from a fixed number of cells. ACK lysis buffer was used to remove erythrocytes from blood, and the leukocytes were stored at -70 degrees C as pellets. A QIAsymphony instrument was used to extract genomic DNA from frozen cell pellets. This clonotype was obtained from a girl in the first two years of life with a congenital heart defect but otherwise immunologically healthy. The sample taken for sequencing was blood.

Here the CDR3 is given as CASRASVRGDTDTQYF. The DNA sequence is as follows: TGTGCCAGCAGAGCCTCCGTCAGGGGAGATACAGATACGCAGTATTTT. In this chain, TRBV7-9 is recombined with TRBJ2-3; TRBD1 could be the D gene, as 6 bases match. From the cysteine through the phenylalanine, the CDR3 covers 16 amino acids. Solely the CDR3 DNA is kept, with 48 bases framed from the first base. CDR1 is given as SEHNR and CDR2 as FQNEAQ, both from the germline V gene (reference sequence). V is clipped by 6 bases and J by 3 bases, and the sequence between their germline boundaries is 19 bases long.